The entry below gives a single TCR beta chain sequence along with its context. This clonotype was picked up a small number of times. Its antigen target is currently unknown. Nothing much larger sits one base from this clone, and base qualities are not available. Sample time point, as interpreted from the label and publication: pre-sensitization, week 0. In the paper's terms, the treatment or condition label means: therapeutic diphenylcyclopropenone sensitization with weekly scalp DPC. Total RNA was isolated from unfractionated whole blood collected in Tempus Blood RNA tubes. At each patch-test visit, blood was drawn before the patch test was applied. To be eligible, patients had to be aged 18 to 70, diagnosed with alopecia and judged suitable for DPC therapy, while pregnant patients were excluded. Taken from the germline V gene, the CDR1 and CDR2 loops are SGHAT and FQNNGV. V is clipped by 7 bases and J by 1 base, and the sequence between their germline boundaries is 10 bases long. The CDR3 goes from the cysteine to the phenylalanine over 14 residues. The read is trimmed to its CDR3 DNA, 42 bases read in frame from base 1.

This sample is drawn from a study of human T cells and chemical hapten exposure (dated by TCRdb to the early 2020s). A note on the overall study: For sensitization, 2% DPC in acetone was applied to a roughly 2 cm by roughly 2 cm area of upper inner arm skin. Both TCR alpha and TCR beta chains were sequenced from each blood RNA sample. Throughout the study period of roughly 24 weeks, patients also received therapeutic DPC doses to the scalp every week. Blood samples were taken from patients before sensitization (week 0) and then at 2, 6 and about 24 weeks after DPC sensitization. Libraries were combined into a pool for sequencing, and differences in TCR yield between samples came mainly from small differences in library volumes within the pool. In alopecia patients, the study followed how the peripheral blood TCR repertoire changed in vivo over primary and secondary sensitization to diphenylcyclopropenone (DPC), a hapten. Patch testing was done on the upper back using Finn chambers containing 0.01% DPC, and results were scored after 6 days according to International Contact Dermatitis Research Group standards. The mostly female patient cohort included alopecia areata with under or over 50% scalp involvement, alopecia totalis and alopecia universalis. Around 30 alopecia patients provided blood for TCR sequencing at one to four time points (pre-sensitization, 2, 6 and 24 weeks).

The paper as a whole reports these results and caveats: Alopecia, a presumed autoimmune disease, was present in all patients, so the immune response of the patients might differ from that of healthy individuals. After repeated subsampling, changes were observed in the strength of the expansion versus patch-test correlation and in the threshold at which the correlation became significant. DPC sensitization did not change how many TCRs were above 1 in 1000 frequency, and no evidence was found of alterations in global repertoire structure. Patch test score was positively correlated with the number of PT1 expanded TCRs, with significance at thresholds 8, 16 and 32 but not at 4. Significantly more large CDR3 similarity clusters were formed by expanded TCRs than by pre-sensitization or healthy control sets, consistent with antigen-driven responses.

The library was generated by RACE. The sequencing machine was a NextSeq 500. During library preparation, unique molecular identifiers were attached to individual cDNA molecules so that TCRs could be counted in a quantitative, reproducible way. In the source study's methods: The median number of TCRs per sample was 90,000 to 100,000, ranging from about 23,224 to 750,000. The Decombinator software suite was used to annotate V, J and CDR3 in the TCR reads. Every sample was subsampled to the same number of TCRs (28,000) for the PS versus PT1 abundance plots. Expanded TCRs were defined as absent before sensitization and observed at least eight times at the 2-week time point. In TCRdb, the public reads were trimmed at Q25 with fastp and aligned with MiXCR, with productive beta chains retained. Every CDR3 protein is listed once, alongside the most common genes and DNA of its rows. TCRdb, rather than the study authors, made the V and J calls. This sample holds 56,000 or so distinct CDR3 sequences; roughly 9% were observed only once. 8.5% to 10% of the sample comes from the top ten.

Specimen: whole blood, collected in connection with sensitization to the hapten diphenylcyclopropenone (DPC). The rearranged segments are TRBV11-2 and TRBJ2-2; the D region may be TRBD1 or TRBD2, each matching 5 bases equally. The sequence came from a woman in her thirties with alopecia areata. Some clones in this sample may be carry-over from other donors' samples. The bases read TGTGCCAGCATCCGGGGCCGGAACACCGGGGAGCTGTTTTTT. Translated, it gives CASIRGRNTGELFF.